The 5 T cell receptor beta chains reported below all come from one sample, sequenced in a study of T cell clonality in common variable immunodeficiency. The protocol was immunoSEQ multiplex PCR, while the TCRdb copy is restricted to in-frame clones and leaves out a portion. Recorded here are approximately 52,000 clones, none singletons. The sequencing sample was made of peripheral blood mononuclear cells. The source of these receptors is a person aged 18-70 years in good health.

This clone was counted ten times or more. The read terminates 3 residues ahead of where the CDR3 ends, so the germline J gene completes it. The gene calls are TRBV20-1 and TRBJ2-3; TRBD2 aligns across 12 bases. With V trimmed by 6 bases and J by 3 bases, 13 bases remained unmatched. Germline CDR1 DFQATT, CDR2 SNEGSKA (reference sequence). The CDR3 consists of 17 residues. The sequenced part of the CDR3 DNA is TGCAGTGCCAACGGACTAGCGGGAAACGGGGGAACAGATACG. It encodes CSANGLAGNGGTDT. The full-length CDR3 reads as CSANGLAGNGGTDTQYF.

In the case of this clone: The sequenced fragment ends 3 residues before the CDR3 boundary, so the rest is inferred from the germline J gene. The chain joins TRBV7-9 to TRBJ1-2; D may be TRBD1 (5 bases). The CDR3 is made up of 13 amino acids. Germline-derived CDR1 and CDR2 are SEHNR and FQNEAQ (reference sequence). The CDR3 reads CASSFLWGDTYTF. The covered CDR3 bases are TGTGCCAGCAGCTTCTTGTGGGGGGATACC.

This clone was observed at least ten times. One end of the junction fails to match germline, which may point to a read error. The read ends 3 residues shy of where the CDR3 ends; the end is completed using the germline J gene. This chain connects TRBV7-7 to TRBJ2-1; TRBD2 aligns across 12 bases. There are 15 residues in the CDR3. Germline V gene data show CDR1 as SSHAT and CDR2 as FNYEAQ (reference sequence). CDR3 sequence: CASSPTSGRGIEQFF. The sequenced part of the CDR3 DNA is TGTGCTAGCAGCCCGACTAGCGGGAGAGGGATTGAG. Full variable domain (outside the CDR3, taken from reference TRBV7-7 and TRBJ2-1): GAGVSQSPRYKVTKRGQDVTLRCDPISSHATLYWYQQALGQGPEFLTYFNYEAQPDKSGLPSDRFSAERPEGSISTLTIQRTEQRDSAMYRCASSPTSGRGIEQFFGPGTRLTVL.

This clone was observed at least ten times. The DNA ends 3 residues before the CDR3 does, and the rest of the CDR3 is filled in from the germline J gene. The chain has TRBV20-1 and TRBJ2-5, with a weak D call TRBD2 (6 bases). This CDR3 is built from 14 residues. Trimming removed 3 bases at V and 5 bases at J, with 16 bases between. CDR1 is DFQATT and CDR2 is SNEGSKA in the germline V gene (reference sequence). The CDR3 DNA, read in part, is TGCAGTGCTAGCCTAGCGAAGATGAGGGAGACC. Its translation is CSASLAKMRET. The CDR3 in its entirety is CSASLAKMRETQYF.

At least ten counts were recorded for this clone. This CDR3 is CASSLGVAGNTDTQYF. The sequenced CDR3 bases are TGTGCCAGCAGTTTGGGTGTAGCGGGGAACACAGATACG. The V gene is TRBV28, the J gene TRBJ2-3; 8 nucleotides agree with TRBD2. Read coverage stops 3 residues before the CDR3 terminus; the germline J gene supplies the remainder. Germline CDR1 reads MDHEN; CDR2 reads SYDVKM. The CDR3 is 16 amino acids. After removal of 3 bases from V and 2 bases from J, the junction contained 7 bases not matched to a gene.